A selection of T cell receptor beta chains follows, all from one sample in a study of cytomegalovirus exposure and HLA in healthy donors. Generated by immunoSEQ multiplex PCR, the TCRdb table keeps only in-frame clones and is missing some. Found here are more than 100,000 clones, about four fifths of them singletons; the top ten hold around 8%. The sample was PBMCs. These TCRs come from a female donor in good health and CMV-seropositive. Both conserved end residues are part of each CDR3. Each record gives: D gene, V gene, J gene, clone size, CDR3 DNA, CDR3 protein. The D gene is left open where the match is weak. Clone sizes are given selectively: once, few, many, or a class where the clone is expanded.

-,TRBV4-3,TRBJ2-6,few,TGCGCCAGCAGCCAAGATTGGCAGTCTGGGGCCAACGTCCTGACTTTC,CASSQDWQSGANVLTF
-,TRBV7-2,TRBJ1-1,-,TGTGCCAGCAGCCCCCAGGGTCGAGACACTGAAGCTTTCTTT,CASSPQGRDTEAFF
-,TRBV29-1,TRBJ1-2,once,TGCAGCGTTCGTGTTCAGGGGCCGGGCGGCTACACCTTC,CSVRVQGPGGYTF
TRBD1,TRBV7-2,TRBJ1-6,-,TGTGCCAGCACCCTCCGGGACAGGGGGTTAGCACCCCTCCACTTT,CASTLRDRGLAPLHF
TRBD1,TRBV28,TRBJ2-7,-,TGTGCCAGCAGTACCCAGGGACAGGGCCCCTACGAGCAGTACTTC,CASSTQGQGPYEQYF
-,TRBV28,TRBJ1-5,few,TGTGCCAGCACCCCCGAAACAGGCTATAGCAATCAGCCCCAGCATTTT,CASTPETGYSNQPQHF
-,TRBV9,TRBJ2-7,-,TGTGCCAGCAGCGTAAACAGGGATGCCGAGCAGTACTTC,CASSVNRDAEQYF
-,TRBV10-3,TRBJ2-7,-,TGTGCCATCAGACCAGCGGGCGGGGACTCCTACGAGCAGTACTTC,CAIRPAGGDSYEQYF
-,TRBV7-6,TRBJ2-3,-,TGTGCCAGCAGCCTACAAATTGGGACAAACACAGATACGCAGTATTTT,CASSLQIGTNTDTQYF
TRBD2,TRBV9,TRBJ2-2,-,TGTGCCAGCAGCGTCTATAGCGGGGGGGCCGTTAGGAACACCGGGGAGCTGTTTTTT,CASSVYSGGAVRNTGELFF
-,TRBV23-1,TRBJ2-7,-,TGCGCCAGCAGTCAATCCGGGACACTAAGCTACGAGCAGTACTTC,CASSQSGTLSYEQYF
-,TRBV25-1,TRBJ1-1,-,TGTGCCAGCAGTGATCCTGGACAGCTCCACACTGAAGCTTTCTTT,CASSDPGQLHTEAFF
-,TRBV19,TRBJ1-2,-,TGTGCCAGTAGCTTCATGGGCCAGGGGTCTTCCTATGGCTACACCTTC,CASSFMGQGSSYGYTF
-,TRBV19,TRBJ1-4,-,TGTGCCAGTAGTATAGTAGGGGAGGCAACTAATGAAAAACTGTTTTTT,CASSIVGEATNEKLFF
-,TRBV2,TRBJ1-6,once,TGTGCCAGCATTGTTGGCCTCAATTCACCCCTCCACTTT,CASIVGLNSPLHF
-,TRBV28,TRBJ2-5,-,TGTGCCAGCTTAGCGGAAGAGACCCAGTACTTC,CASLAEETQYF
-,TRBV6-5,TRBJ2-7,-,TGTGCCAGCAGTTACTCTAGCTCCTACGAGCAGTACTTC,CASSYSSSYEQYF
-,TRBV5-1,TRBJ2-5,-,TGCGCCAGCAGCTTGATCGGGGGGCGCCAAGAGACCCAGTACTTC,CASSLIGGRQETQYF
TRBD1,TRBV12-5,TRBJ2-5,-,TGTGCTAGTGGTCTCGGACAGGGGGCTGCGGAGACCCAGTACTTC,CASGLGQGAAETQYF
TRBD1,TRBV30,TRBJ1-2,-,TGTGCCTGGAGTGAGGGGGCGTATGGCTACACCTTC,CAWSEGAYGYTF
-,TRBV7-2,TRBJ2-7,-,TGTGCCAGCAGCTTCGATGCGGGGGCTATATTTGCCTACGAGCAGTACTTC,CASSFDAGAIFAYEQYF
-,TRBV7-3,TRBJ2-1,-,TGTGCCAGCAGCTTAGGGGGGACAGACTACAATGAGCAGTTCTTC,CASSLGGTDYNEQFF
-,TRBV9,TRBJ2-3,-,TGTGCCAGCAGCGTCCTTCTTTATGCAGATACGCAGTATTTT,CASSVLLYADTQYF
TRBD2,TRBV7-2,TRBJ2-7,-,TGTGCCAGCAGCACTACTAGCGGACTATACGAGCAGTACTTC,CASSTTSGLYEQYF
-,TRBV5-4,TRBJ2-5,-,TGTGCCAGCAGCTTCGACCACGGGAAGACCCAGTACTTC,CASSFDHGKTQYF
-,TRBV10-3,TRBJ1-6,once,TGTGCCATCAATTCCCGGGAAGGGTCACCCCTCCACTTT,CAINSREGSPLHF
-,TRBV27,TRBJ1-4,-,TGTGCCAGCAGTGTCTTCTCCGGGACACTTAATGAAAAACTGTTTTTT,CASSVFSGTLNEKLFF
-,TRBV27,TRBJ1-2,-,TGTGCCAGCGGCCCTCCGCAAGTTTTGGGCTACACCTTC,CASGPPQVLGYTF
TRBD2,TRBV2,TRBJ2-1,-,TGTGCCAGCAGCTTGGGACTAGCGGGGGGTTACAATGAGCAGTTCTTC,CASSLGLAGGYNEQFF
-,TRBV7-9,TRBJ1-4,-,TGTGCCAGCAGCAGAGGGCGTGGAACTAATGAAAAACTGTTTTTT,CASSRGRGTNEKLFF
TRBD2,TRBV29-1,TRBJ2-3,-,TGCAGCGTTAGGAGCCGGGGGGGAGGAGATACGCAGTATTTT,CSVRSRGGGDTQYF
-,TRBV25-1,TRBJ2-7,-,TGTGCCAGCAGTGAATACGCCTACGAGCAGTACTTC,CASSEYAYEQYF
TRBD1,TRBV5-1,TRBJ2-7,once,TGCGCCAGCAGCTTAGCCGGGACAGGGGGCATCGAGCAGTACTTC,CASSLAGTGGIEQYF
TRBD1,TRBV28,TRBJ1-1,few,TGTGCCAGCAGCCCCACAGGGGCGGTGAACACTGAAGCTTTCTTT,CASSPTGAVNTEAFF
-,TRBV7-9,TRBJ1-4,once,TGTGCCAGCAGCCCGCAGGGGAGTGAAAAACTGTTTTTT,CASSPQGSEKLFF
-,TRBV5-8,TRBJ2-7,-,TGTGCCAGCACCAGATTTTCGGAGCAGTACTTC,CASTRFSEQYF
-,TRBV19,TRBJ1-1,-,TGTGCCAGTAGTATCCGGGACATTATGAACACTGAAGCTTTCTTT,CASSIRDIMNTEAFF
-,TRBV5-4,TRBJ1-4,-,TGTGCCAGCGGTCAGGGATCCGAAAAACTGTTTTTT,CASGQGSEKLFF
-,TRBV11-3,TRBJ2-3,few,TGTGCCAGCGGGGCGGGGCTCACAGATACGCAGTATTTT,CASGAGLTDTQYF
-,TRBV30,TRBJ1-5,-,TGTGCCTGGAGTCACGGGTCACAAGAAAGTCAGCCCCAGCATTTT,CAWSHGSQESQPQHF
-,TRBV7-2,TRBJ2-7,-,TGTGCCAGCAGTTCAACCCCAGGTTTAGTCGAGCAGTACTTC,CASSSTPGLVEQYF
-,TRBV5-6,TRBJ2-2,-,TGTGCCAGCAGCTTGTATCCGACCGGGGAGCTGTTTTTT,CASSLYPTGELFF
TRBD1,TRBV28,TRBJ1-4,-,TGTGCCAGCAGTTTGACAGGGGCAACTAATGAAAAACTGTTTTTT,CASSLTGATNEKLFF
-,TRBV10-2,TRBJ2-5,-,TGCGCCAGCAGTGAGGCCCGCGGGCAAGAGACCCAGTACTTC,CASSEARGQETQYF
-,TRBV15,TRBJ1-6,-,TGTGCCACCAGAGCCCGGACGGGAGATTCACCCCTCCACTTT,CATRARTGDSPLHF
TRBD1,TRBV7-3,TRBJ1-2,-,TGTGCCAGCAGCTTAACTCCTGACAGGGCCTATGGCTACACCTTC,CASSLTPDRAYGYTF
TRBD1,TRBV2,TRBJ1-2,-,TGTGCCAGCAGGAGGAATCCGGGACAGGGGATCTATGGCTACACCTTC,CASRRNPGQGIYGYTF
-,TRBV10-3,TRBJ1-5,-,TGTGCCATCAGCAGGGAGGGCAGCAATCAGCCCCAGCATTTT,CAISREGSNQPQHF
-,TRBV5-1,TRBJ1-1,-,TGCGCCAGCAGCTTGGGGGCGGGGAACACTGAAGCTTTCTTT,CASSLGAGNTEAFF
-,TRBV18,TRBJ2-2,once,TGTGCCAGCTCACCAGTCAGGGTGGCCACCGGGGAGCTGTTTTTT,CASSPVRVATGELFF
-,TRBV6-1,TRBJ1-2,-,TGTGCCAGCAGTGAATATACGGCGACTCGGACAGTTTATGGCTACACCTTC,CASSEYTATRTVYGYTF